Sequencing of this TCR beta chain was carried out in a study of identical twins. V shed 6 bases and J shed 5 bases, with 17 bases lying between them. This CDR3 is 14 amino acids long. Each CDR3 protein gets one entry after TCRdb re-called the 5' RACE reads with MiXCR. Among hundreds of thousands of distinct CDR3 sequences listed, about 20% were seen once. This clonotype turned up a few times. The sample was also reused in another study, on T cells expressing NK-cell markers.

Sample: PBMCs. The chain links TRBV12-3 or TRBV12-4 to TRBJ2-7; D is perhaps TRBD1 (5 bases). This receptor was identified in a woman under 30 in good health. The CDR3 DNA reads TGTGCCAGCAGGCCCTCTCAGGGTGAGGACGAGCAGTACTTC. It codes for CASRPSQGEDEQYF.